These 4 T cell receptor beta chains originate from one sample sequenced in a study of PD-1 blockade in classical Hodgkin lymphoma. Every patient had relapsed following autologous stem cell transplantation, and cohorts differed in brentuximab vedotin exposure. Here immunoSEQ multiplex PCR was the method, and the copy in TCRdb shows in-frame clones only, minus some. This sample has about 100,000 clones, with approximately 80% found just once. The specimen comprised peripheral blood mononuclear cells (PBMCs), sampled at baseline. The origin of the receptors is a human donor with classical Hodgkin lymphoma.

The CDR3 region is CAWSRGTYTYGYTF. For the CDR3, the DNA is TGTGCCTGGAGTAGAGGGACGTATACATATGGCTACACCTTC. The chain combines TRBV30 with TRBJ1-2; D might be TRBD1 (5 bases). V lost 2 bases and J 5 bases, leaving 15 bases between the germline ends. Per germline, CDR1 GTSNPN and CDR2 SVGIG (reference sequence). The CDR3 contains 14 residues. The variable domain in full, with the rest retrieved from reference TRBV30 and TRBJ1-2, is SQTIHQWPATLVQPVGSPLSLECTVEGTSNPNLYWYRQAAGRGLQLLFYSVGIGQISSEVPQNLSASRPQDRQFILSSKKLLLSDSGFYLCAWSRGTYTYGYTFGSGTRLTVV.

This clone was observed a single time. The rearrangement joins TRBV6-5 to TRBJ2-3; no reliable D call. CDR1 MNHEY and CDR2 SVGAGI come from the germline V gene. The CDR3 has 12 residues. Trimming took off 0 bases at V and 4 bases at J, with 2 bases between the two ends. CDR3 region: CASSYSPDTQYF. The CDR3 region has the DNA TGTGCCAGCAGTTACTCACCAGATACGCAGTATTTT.

This rearrangement joins TRBV10-3 to TRBJ2-1; D uncertain. Germline CDR1 ENHRY, CDR2 SYGVKD. The CDR3 spans 11 residues. V was shortened by 0 bases and J by 10 bases, with 4 bases between the two germline ends. CDR3 amino acids: CAISESGEQFF. The DNA for the CDR3 is TGTGCCATCAGTGAGTCGGGAGAGCAGTTCTTC.

V gene TRBV7-2 combines with J gene TRBJ2-7, with 8 bases identical to TRBD2. J gave up 2 bases and V 5 bases, and 2 bases lay outside the gene matches. The length of the CDR3 is 13 residues. Germline CDR1 is SGHTA and CDR2 is FQGNSA. For the CDR3, the DNA is TGTGCCAGCAGCCAGGGACTAGCCTACGAGCAGTACTTC. It specifies CASSQGLAYEQYF.